A selection of T cell receptor beta chains follows, all from one sample in a study of blood T cell repertoires in COVID-19. Assay: immunoSEQ multiplex PCR; the TCRdb copy retains only in-frame clones and omits some. Of around 110,000 clones listed, 70% to 85% are singletons. The sample was peripheral blood. Every receptor here comes from a man between 65 and 85 years old with active or convalescent COVID-19. CDR3s include the opening cysteine and the closing phenylalanine or tryptophan. A D gene is named only where the DNA matches it firmly. The listing skips clone size in some rows; elsewhere it reads once, few, many or a size class.

v_call	j_call	clone_size	d_call	cdr3_nt	cdr3_aa
TRBV6-5	TRBJ1-3	.	.	TGTGCCAGCAGTTACTCCCTCAGGGCTGGAAACACCATATATTTT	CASSYSLRAGNTIYF
TRBV6-5	TRBJ1-1	.	.	TGTGCCAGCACACGACCAGGGGCTGAAGCTTTCTTT	CASTRPGAEAFF
TRBV7-2	TRBJ2-5	.	TRBD2	TGTGCCAGCAGCTTAGACCAGACTAGCGGGTACCTTAGTAGGCACTTC	CASSLDQTSGYLSRHF
TRBV30	TRBJ2-1	.	.	TGTGCCTGGAGTGTCCTGAATGAGCAGTTCTTC	CAWSVLNEQFF
TRBV19	TRBJ2-3	.	TRBD1	TGTGCCAGTAGTATAGGACAGGGGAGTGTCGCAGATACGCAGTATTTT	CASSIGQGSVADTQYF
TRBV7-2	TRBJ2-1	once	.	TGTGCCAGCAGCCTAGGGGAGTACAATGAGCAGTTCTTC	CASSLGEYNEQFF
TRBV7-9	TRBJ1-2	.	.	TGTGCCAGCAGCTTGGGGCCCGGCTACACCTTC	CASSLGPGYTF
TRBV6-5	TRBJ2-7	.	.	TGTGCCAGCACTTCAGGCCTCTCCTACGAGCAGTACTTC	CASTSGLSYEQYF
TRBV3-1/TRBV3-2	TRBJ1-2	once	.	TGTGCCAGCAGCTCGGACAGCATAGATGGCTACACCTTC	CASSSDSIDGYTF
TRBV13	TRBJ1-1	few	.	TGTGCCAGCAGCCGCCGGGGTAACACTGAAGCTTTCTTT	CASSRRGNTEAFF
TRBV7-2	TRBJ1-4	once	.	TGTGCCAGCAGCACTACGGGGGTAGGGGAAAAACTGTTTTTT	CASSTTGVGEKLFF
TRBV5-4	TRBJ2-7	.	TRBD1	TGTGCCAGCAGCGCCCGGGACAGGGGGTTCGAGCAGTACTTC	CASSARDRGFEQYF
TRBV4-2	TRBJ2-1	.	.	TGTGCCAGCAGCTACCTTGAGGGAAGCTCCTACAATGAGCAGTTCTTC	CASSYLEGSSYNEQFF
TRBV7-8	TRBJ1-2	few	.	TGTGCCAGCAGCTTCACAGAGGGCTATGGCTACACCTTC	CASSFTEGYGYTF
TRBV28	TRBJ2-1	.	TRBD2	TGTGCCGGTGCTAGCGGGAGGGCCCGGGAGCAGTTCTTC	CAGASGRAREQFF
TRBV7-2	TRBJ1-6	.	.	TGTGCCAGCAGCTTTCCAACTAGGGCACCCCTCCACTTT	CASSFPTRAPLHF
TRBV5-6	TRBJ1-2	.	TRBD1	TGTGCCAGCAGCCAGGACAGGACCTATGGCTACACCTTC	CASSQDRTYGYTF
TRBV14	TRBJ2-1	.	.	TGTGCCAGCAGCCAAGTGGGGACAAGCTACAATGAGCAGTTCTTC	CASSQVGTSYNEQFF
TRBV29-1	TRBJ2-1	.	.	TGCAGCGTTGATACGCCGTTGGTAGGGGATAATGAGCAGTTCTTC	CSVDTPLVGDNEQFF
TRBV13	TRBJ1-2	.	TRBD1	TGTGCCAGCAGCGGTATCAGGGGGCCGGTCTATGGCTACACCTTC	CASSGIRGPVYGYTF
TRBV20-1	TRBJ2-1	.	TRBD2	TGCAGTGCTAGTCAGCGGGAGGGCATATCTATCAATGAGCAGTTCTTC	CSASQREGISINEQFF